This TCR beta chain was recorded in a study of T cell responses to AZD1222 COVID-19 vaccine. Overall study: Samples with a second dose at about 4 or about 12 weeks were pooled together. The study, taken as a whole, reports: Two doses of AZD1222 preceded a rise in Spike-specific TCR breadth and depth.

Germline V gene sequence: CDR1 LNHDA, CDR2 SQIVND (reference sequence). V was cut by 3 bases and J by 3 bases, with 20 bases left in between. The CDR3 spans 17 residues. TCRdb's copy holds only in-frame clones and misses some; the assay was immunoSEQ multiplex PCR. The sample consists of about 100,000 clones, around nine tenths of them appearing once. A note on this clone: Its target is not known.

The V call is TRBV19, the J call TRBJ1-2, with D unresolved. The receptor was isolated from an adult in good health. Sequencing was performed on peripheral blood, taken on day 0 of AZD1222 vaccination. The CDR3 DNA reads TGTGCCAGTAGTATGCGGCAGTCTTACCCCACGGACTATGGCTACACCTTC. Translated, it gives CASSMRQSYPTDYGYTF.